These 7 T cell receptor beta chains came from one sample sequenced in a study of identical twins. TCRdb itself ran the 5' RACE reads through MiXCR, one entry per CDR3 protein. The data show roughly 710,000 distinct CDR3 sequences, over 5% seen once. Sequencing input: naive T cells sorted from blood. The receptors shown here come from a man between 18 and 35 years old in good health.

This chain connects TRBV7-8 to TRBJ2-3; 9 nucleotides agree with TRBD2. The CDR3 is made up of 16 amino acids. Germline V lookup: CDR1 SGHVS, CDR2 FQNEAQ. V lost 5 bases, J lost 4 bases, and 10 bases stayed unmatched. CDR3 bases: TGTGCCAGCAGCCACCGGACTAGCGAGGGTTCAGATACGCAGTATTTT. Protein sequence: CASSHRTSEGSDTQYF.

Many counts were recorded for this clonotype. The V call is TRBV5-1, the J call TRBJ2-7; 8 nucleotides align to TRBD1. The junction had 3 bases not matched to a gene; V was cut back by 1 base and J by 3 bases. Germline V gene data show CDR1 as SGHRS and CDR2 as YFSETQ. The CDR3 length is 14 residues. CDR3 coding DNA: TGCGCCAGCAGCTTGTGGGACAGGAGCTACGAGCAGTACTTC. Translating it yields CASSLWDRSYEQYF.

This clonotype was counted many times. This chain connects TRBV5-1 to TRBJ2-1; 9 nucleotides align to TRBD2. Trimming took 3 bases from V and 4 from J; bases not matched to a gene: 8. The CDR3 contains 16 residues. Germline CDR1 SGHRS, CDR2 YFSETQ. CDR3 protein: CASSSGLAPDYNEQFF. The DNA for the CDR3 is TGCGCCAGCAGCTCGGGACTAGCTCCCGATTACAATGAGCAGTTCTTC.

This clonotype came up many times. The V and J genes are TRBV20-1 and TRBJ2-4, with a tentative D call TRBD2 (5 bases). V was trimmed by 5 bases and J by 0 bases, leaving 14 bases between them. Germline V lookup: CDR1 DFQATT, CDR2 SNEGSKA (reference sequence). The length of the CDR3 is 15 residues. The CDR3, as DNA: TGCAGTGCTTCCGCGGGCCTTATAGCCAAAAACATTCAGTACTTC. It is translated as CSASAGLIAKNIQYF.

The rearrangement links TRBV5-1 to TRBJ2-7, with D unresolved. The CDR3 has 16 residues. Germline V lookup: CDR1 SGHRS, CDR2 YFSETQ. Trimming removed 0 bases at V and 0 bases at J, with 13 bases between. The CDR3 sequence: CASSLVPMGSSYEQYF. The CDR3 bases are TGCGCCAGCAGCTTGGTCCCCATGGGAAGCTCCTACGAGCAGTACTTC.

This clonotype has a handful of counts. The chain uses TRBV5-1 and TRBJ2-7, with D perhaps matching TRBD1 (6 bases). Trimming cost V 4 bases and J 6 bases, with 17 bases left between them. The V gene's germline CDR1 is SGHRS and CDR2 YFSETQ. This CDR3 spans 14 amino acids. The CDR3 spells CASSPWGQLSEQYV. In nucleotides, the CDR3 is TGCGCCAGCAGCCCGTGGGGGCAGCTCTCCGAGCAGTACGTC.

There are many counts of this clonotype. The chain is built from TRBV5-1 and TRBJ2-2, with 13 positions matching TRBD2. The CDR3 consists of 15 residues. Germline V lookup: CDR1 SGHRS, CDR2 YFSETQ. The ends lost 5 bases at V and 7 bases at J; junction bases unmatched: 5. The CDR3 DNA reads TGCGCCAGCAGTACTAGCGGGAGGGCCCTCGGGGAGCTGTTTTTT. It is translated as CASSTSGRALGELFF.